The clone carrying this T cell receptor beta chain was picked up a small number of times. Its antigen is unidentified. This entry is derived from a study of brain T cells in children with intractable seizures. Time point denoted: blood from clinic visit 5 months post-surgery; TSC patient then seizure free. Sequencing was limited to surgery cases with top T cell transcript signatures in brain tissue. Before surgery, patients took at least one anti-epileptic drug. Profiling relied on immunoSEQ multiplex PCR, and the TCRdb table lists in-frame clones only, not all of them. The table lists about 340,000 clones, about 93% of them singletons. Overall study findings and caveats: Viral specificity was inferred only from CDR3 similarity; HCMV serostatus was unknown.

The V and J ends lost 3 bases and 3 bases respectively, with 3 bases between them. CDR3 length: 12 residues. The source is a boy under three years old with tuberous sclerosis and intractable seizures. The V and J genes are TRBV12-3 or TRBV12-4 and TRBJ1-5; D ambiguous. This specimen was peripheral blood, taken about 5 months after surgery. In DNA form, the CDR3 reads TGTGCCAGCAGTTTGACCAATCAGCCCCAGCATTTT. It is translated as CASSLTNQPQHF.